This TCR beta chain was obtained from a study of blood T cell repertoires in COVID-19. In the original analysis: Reference gene primer amplification gave estimated nucleated cell counts. The data were produced by immunoSEQ multiplex PCR, yet TCRdb's version contains in-frame clones alone and is incomplete. V, J and clone size are those of that table, while D and trimming were read from the DNA. The table lists 200,000 to 300,000 clones, about 91% of them singletons. From germline, CDR1 is GTSNPN and CDR2 SVGIG (reference sequence). The CDR3 runs 13 residues. V lost 4 bases, J lost 1 base, and 10 bases lay in between.

Source material: PBMCs or T cells enriched from blood (not recorded which). The clonotype was recovered from a woman younger than 45 with acute COVID-19. This chain connects TRBV30 to TRBJ1-1, with D perhaps matching TRBD1 (6 bases). Here the CDR3 DNA reads TGTGCCTGGAAAGAGACAGGGAACACTGAAGCTTTCTTT. Its protein product is CAWKETGNTEAFF.